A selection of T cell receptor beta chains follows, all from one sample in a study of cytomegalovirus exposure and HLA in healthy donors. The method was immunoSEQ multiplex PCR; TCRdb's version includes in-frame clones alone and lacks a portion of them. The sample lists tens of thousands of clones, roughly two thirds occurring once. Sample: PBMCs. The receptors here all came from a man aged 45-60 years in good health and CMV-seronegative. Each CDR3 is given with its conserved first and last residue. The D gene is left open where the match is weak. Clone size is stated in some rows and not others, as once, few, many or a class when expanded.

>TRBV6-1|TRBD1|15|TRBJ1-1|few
TGTGCCAGCAGTCGACAGGGGGTAACGAACACTGAAGCTTTCTTT
CASSRQGVTNTEAFF
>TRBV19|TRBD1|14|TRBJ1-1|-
TGTGCCAGCCGGGGGACAGGAGTGGGTACTGAAGCTTTCTTT
CASRGTGVGTEAFF
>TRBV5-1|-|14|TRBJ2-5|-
TGTGCCAGCAGCTTATCTGGGTCCGGGGAGACCCAGTACTTC
CASSLSGSGETQYF
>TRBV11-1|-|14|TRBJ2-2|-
TGTGCCAGCAAGCAGGGGAGACGGAGCGGGGAGCTGTTTTTT
CASKQGRRSGELFF
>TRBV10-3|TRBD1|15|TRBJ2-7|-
TGTGCCATCAGTAGAACCGGGACAGGGGAGGGCGAGCAGTACTTC
CAISRTGTGEGEQYF
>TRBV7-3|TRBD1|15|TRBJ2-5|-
TGTGCCAGCAGCTTGTCAACAGGGGGCCAAGAGACCCAGTACTTC
CASSLSTGGQETQYF
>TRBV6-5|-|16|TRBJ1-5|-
TGTGCCAGCAGTTACTACGGGATTGATAGCAATCAGCCCCAGCATTTT
CASSYYGIDSNQPQHF
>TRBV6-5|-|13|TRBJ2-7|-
TGTGCCAGCAGTTTCGGGGACTCCTACGAGCAGTACTTC
CASSFGDSYEQYF
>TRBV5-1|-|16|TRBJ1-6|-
TGCGCCAGCAGCGCCCCGGGGAGAGGGAGAAATTCACCCCTCCACTTT
CASSAPGRGRNSPLHF
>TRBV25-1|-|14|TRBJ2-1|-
TGTGCCAGCAGTGGGAGCGCCCGGTGGGATGAGCAGTTCTTC
CASSGSARWDEQFF
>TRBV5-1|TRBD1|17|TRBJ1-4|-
TGCGCCAGCAGCTTGGACAGGGGGCCGGGAACTAATGAAAAACTGTTTTTT
CASSLDRGPGTNEKLFF